The 25 T cell receptor beta chains listed next were all sequenced from one sample in a study of radiation and T cells in renal cell carcinoma. Time point denoted: blood 4 weeks post-SBRT, at nephrectomy. Treatment: 15 Gy SBRT to primary tumor, nephrectomy 4 weeks later. Libraries were prepared by immunoSEQ multiplex PCR; TCRdb keeps only in-frame clonotypes and omits some of them. This sample yields under 200,000 clones, of which about 87% are seen a single time; approximately 10% belongs to the top ten. This sample comprised blood, obtained from a patient whose treatment included radiotherapy and nephrectomy. These receptors all stem from a woman in her forties or fifties with renal cell carcinoma.

The V gene is TRBV6-5, the J gene TRBJ1-2, with a weak D call TRBD1 (5 bases). The CDR3 consists of 14 residues. CDR1 is MNHEY, CDR2 SVGAGI, per germline. Deletions cut 8 bases from V and 4 bases from J, with 17 bases between. CDR3 sequence: CASVNRGPLYGYTF. The CDR3 coding sequence is TGTGCCAGCGTTAATAGGGGCCCCCTCTATGGCTACACCTTC.

This clone has only one observation. V is TRBV5-8 and J is TRBJ2-1; tentatively, D is TRBD1 or TRBD2 (5 bases each). Trimming took off 4 bases at V and 10 bases at J, with 21 bases between the two ends. Germline lookup yields CDR1 SGHTS and CDR2 YDEGEE. The CDR3 is made up of 15 amino acids. Here the CDR3 DNA reads TGTGCCAGCAGCCCCCCTCGGGGCATAACTAGAGAGCAGTTCTTC. Protein: CASSPPRGITREQFF.

The chain carries TRBV4-1 and TRBJ2-2; 13 bases agree with TRBD2. V lost 4 bases, J lost 2 bases, and 1 base stayed unmatched. In germline, CDR1 is MGHRA, CDR2 YSYEKL. The CDR3 has 16 amino acids. The CDR3 sequence: CASSRTSGGNTGELFF. The CDR3 bases are TGCGCCAGCAGCCGGACTAGCGGGGGAAACACCGGGGAGCTGTTTTTT.

In this sample, this clone turned up a few times. The chain recombines TRBV20-1 with TRBJ2-2; no reliable D call. The CDR3 totals 10 residues. Trimming removed 6 bases at V and 3 bases at J, with 2 bases between. CDR1 is DFQATT, CDR2 SNEGSKA, per germline (reference sequence). CDR3 nucleotides: TGCAGTGCGTACACCGGGGAGCTGTTTTTT. Translated, it gives CSAYTGELFF.

This chain joins TRBV5-1 and TRBJ1-1, with a possible D match to TRBD1 (5 bases). Germline assignment: CDR1 SGHRS and CDR2 YFSETQ. There are 18 residues in the CDR3. The V and J ends lost 4 bases and 2 bases respectively, with 24 bases between them. This CDR3 reads CASSTLPLSGTANTEAFF. CDR3 DNA sequence: TGCGCCAGCAGCACGTTACCTTTGTCCGGGACGGCCAACACTGAAGCTTTCTTT.

The rearrangement links TRBV2 to TRBJ2-3; D unresolved. V was clipped by 3 bases and J by 0 bases, with 7 bases between them. CDR3 length: 14 amino acids. Per the germline V gene, CDR1 is SNHLY and CDR2 is FYNNEI. The CDR3 here is CASSDVPSTDTQYF. The CDR3 DNA follows: TGTGCCAGCAGTGACGTCCCTAGCACAGATACGCAGTATTTT.

The V call is TRBV2, the J call TRBJ1-6; D is ambiguous. Germline lookup yields CDR1 SNHLY and CDR2 FYNNEI. V was clipped by 3 bases and J by 7 bases, with 10 bases between them. The CDR3 sequence is 14 residues long. In DNA form, the CDR3 reads TGTGCCAGCAGTGAGCTCGGCGGAAATTCACCCCTCCACTTT. It is translated as CASSELGGNSPLHF.

The gene calls are TRBV5-1 and TRBJ2-5; TRBD1 is a possible D gene (6 bases). Trimming left V 0 bases short and J 5 bases short, with 14 bases between. Germline V gives CDR1 SGHRS, CDR2 YFSETQ. This CDR3 is 15 amino acids long. CDR3 coding DNA: TGCGCCAGCAGCTTGGAGGCAGGGGCGTGGGAGACCCAGTACTTC. It specifies CASSLEAGAWETQYF.

This clone was seen just once. The chain links TRBV18 to TRBJ1-2; TRBD1 might be the D (6 bases). V was clipped by 2 bases and J by 5 bases, with 12 bases between them. The germline gives CDR1 KGHSH, CDR2 LQKENI. The length of the CDR3 is 14 residues. CDR3 amino acids: CASSPSGADYGYTF. As DNA, the CDR3 is TGTGCCAGCTCACCATCAGGGGCTGATTATGGCTACACCTTC. Full variable domain (outside the CDR3, taken from reference TRBV18 and TRBJ1-2): NAGVMQNPRHLVRRRGQEARLRCSPMKGHSHVYWYRQLPEEGLKFMVYLQKENIIDESGMPKERFSAEFPKEGPSILRIQQVVRGDSAAYFCASSPSGADYGYTFGSGTRLTVV.

The rearrangement joins TRBV7-9 to TRBJ1-5; D perhaps matches TRBD1 (6 bases). Trimming took off 7 bases at V and 3 bases at J, with 10 bases between the two ends. Germline CDR1 reads SEHNR; CDR2 reads FQNEAQ (reference sequence). CDR3 size: 13 residues. DNA for the CDR3: TGTGCCAGCACACCAGGGGTCAATCAGCCCCAGCATTTT. This encodes CASTPGVNQPQHF.

The chain employs TRBV19 and TRBJ2-1, with TRBD2 as a possible D gene (5 bases). Trimming took 6 bases from V and 1 from J, leaving 16 bases between them. This CDR3 has 16 residues. Germline CDR1 reads LNHDA; CDR2 reads SQIVND (reference sequence). The CDR3: CASSPEGTPSYNEQFF. The DNA for the CDR3 is TGTGCCAGTAGCCCAGAGGGCACTCCGTCCTACAATGAGCAGTTCTTC.

The V gene is TRBV7-3, the J gene TRBJ2-3; D may correspond to TRBD1 or TRBD2 (5 bases each). Trimming removed 1 base at V and 4 bases at J, with 6 bases between. The CDR3 spans 13 residues. Germline V gives CDR1 SGHTA, CDR2 FQGTGA. CDR3 sequence (DNA): TGTGCCAGCAGCTTAATGGGGGCAGATACGCAGTATTTT. It codes for CASSLMGADTQYF.

J is TRBJ2-1 and V is TRBV7-2, with 8 bases that match TRBD1. The CDR3 extends over 13 amino acids. The ends lost 3 bases at V and 8 bases at J; junction bases unmatched: 3. Germline loops: CDR1 SGHTA, CDR2 FQGNSA. The CDR3 here is CASSFVTGDEQFF. CDR3 DNA sequence: TGTGCCAGCAGCTTCGTGACAGGGGATGAGCAGTTCTTC. The whole variable domain, remainder taken from reference TRBV7-2 and TRBJ2-1, is GAGVSQSPSNKVTEKGKDVELRCDPISGHTALYWYRQSLGQGLEFLIYFQGNSAPDKSGLPSDRFSAERTGGSVSTLTIQRTQQEDSAVYLCASSFVTGDEQFFGPGTRLTVL.

The chain employs TRBV7-2 and TRBJ2-1; 14 nucleotides match TRBD2. Germline values: CDR1 SGHTA, CDR2 FQGNSA. This CDR3 spans 16 amino acids. With V trimmed by 5 bases and J by 12 bases, 12 bases remained unmatched. CDR3 in amino acids: CASSIRTSGGLKGQFF. The CDR3 DNA reads TGTGCCAGCAGCATCCGGACTAGCGGGGGGCTTAAGGGGCAGTTCTTC.

This sequence joins TRBV19 and TRBJ1-5; TRBD1 matches at 7 bases. V lost 3 bases to trimming and J lost 5 bases; unmatched junction nucleotides: 4. From germline, CDR1 is LNHDA and CDR2 SQIVND (reference sequence). CDR3 length: 14 residues. Written as DNA, the CDR3 is TGTGCCAGTAGTATCGGGACAGCATATCAGCCCCAGCATTTT. It encodes CASSIGTAYQPQHF.

This clone has a single count. The CDR3 bases are TGTGCCAGTAGTATAGTTCTGGGCACTGAAGCTTTCTTT. This sequence encodes CASSIVLGTEAFF. V gene TRBV19 combines with J gene TRBJ1-1, with unresolved D. Looked up from germline, CDR1 is LNHDA and CDR2 is SQIVND (reference sequence). This CDR3 region has 13 residues. V was shortened by 1 base and J by 4 bases, with 7 bases between the two germline ends.

The chain recombines TRBV5-1 with TRBJ1-1; D is unresolved. CDR1 SGHRS and CDR2 YFSETQ come from the germline V gene. V lost 0 bases to trimming and J lost 5 bases, with 8 bases between them. The CDR3 totals 13 residues. The CDR3 here is CASSLGQQTEAFF. CDR3 nucleotide sequence: TGCGCCAGCAGCTTGGGGCAGCAGACTGAAGCTTTCTTT.

The chain uses TRBV19 and TRBJ2-7; 7 bases agree with TRBD1. V lost 4 bases, J lost 3 bases, and 12 bases stayed unmatched. The germline CDR1 and CDR2 sequences are LNHDA and SQIVND (reference sequence). This CDR3 has 16 amino acids. In DNA form, the CDR3 reads TGTGCCAGTAGTACCAGGACAGGCTCTAACGGCTACGAGCAGTACTTC. It codes for CASSTRTGSNGYEQYF.

This clone appeared a few times. V usage is TRBV19 and J usage is TRBJ1-6; no reliable D call. The CDR3 contains 13 residues. From germline, CDR1 is LNHDA and CDR2 SQIVND (reference sequence). V was cut by 5 bases and J by 9 bases, with 11 bases left in between. Here the CDR3 DNA reads TGTGCCAGTAGTGACGTAGGGCGTTCACCCCTCCACTTT. Its translation: CASSDVGRSPLHF.

This clone was observed a handful of times. The chain employs TRBV29-1 and TRBJ1-1, with 8 bases that match TRBD1. The germline gives CDR1 SQVTM, CDR2 ANQGSEA. This CDR3 region has 14 residues. After removal of 6 bases from V and 1 base from J, the junction contained 7 bases not matched to a gene. The CDR3 region has the DNA TGCAGCGTGCCTTCACAGGGGGGGAACACTGAAGCTTTCTTT. This codes for CSVPSQGGNTEAFF. The variable domain in full, completed from reference TRBV29-1 and TRBJ1-1, reads SAVISQKPSRDICQRGTSLTIQCQVDSQVTMMFWYRQQPGQSLTLIATANQGSEATYESGFVIDKFPISRPNLTFSTLTVSNMSPEDSSIYLCSVPSQGGNTEAFFGQGTRLTVV.

This clone was counted between two and nine times. This chain uses TRBV11-2 with TRBJ2-2, with 8 bases identical to TRBD2. The CDR3 loop spans 15 amino acids. Germline values: CDR1 SGHAT, CDR2 FQNNGV. V trimming: 4 bases; J trimming: 4 bases; junction bases outside the gene matches: 5. DNA of the CDR3: TGTGCCAGCAGCTCCCTAGCGGGTCGCACCGGGGAGCTGTTTTTT. This encodes CASSSLAGRTGELFF.

The chain couples TRBV11-3 to TRBJ2-1, with D uncertain. V was cut by 1 base and J by 8 bases, with 21 bases left in between. The germline gives CDR1 SGHNT, CDR2 YENEEA. The CDR3 runs to 17 residues. Written as DNA, the CDR3 is TGTGCCAGCAGCTTAGGGGCCGGACCCAAACCCACCGATGAGCAGTTCTTC. Its translation is CASSLGAGPKPTDEQFF.

The chain uses TRBV2 and TRBJ2-1, with TRBD2 matching over 8 bases. From germline, CDR1 is SNHLY and CDR2 FYNNEI. Germline trimming cut 4 bases from V and 0 bases from J; bases unmatched to any gene: 11. This CDR3 has 18 amino acids. The CDR3 DNA sequence: TGTGCCAGCAGTGGTAGCGGGGCTGCAGACAGCTCCTACAATGAGCAGTTCTTC. Translated, it gives CASSGSGAADSSYNEQFF. The full variable domain, completed using reference TRBV2 and TRBJ2-1, is EPEVTQTPSHQVTQMGQEVILRCVPISNHLYFYWYRQILGQKVEFLVSFYNNEISEKSEIFDDQFSVERPDGSNFTLKIRSTKLEDSAMYFCASSGSGAADSSYNEQFFGPGTRLTVL.

The J gene is TRBJ1-2, the V gene TRBV6-6; D ambiguous. The length of the CDR3 is 14 residues. V dropped 2 bases and J dropped 6 bases, with 13 bases sitting between them. The V gene's germline CDR1 is MNHNY and CDR2 SVGAGI (reference sequence). This CDR3 reads CASSYIGPGDGYTF. The DNA of the CDR3 is TGTGCCAGCAGTTACATCGGACCCGGGGATGGCTACACCTTC.

V usage is TRBV6-5 and J usage is TRBJ2-7, with 7 bases identical to TRBD1. J lost 7 bases, V lost 6 bases, and 15 bases had no gene match. CDR1 and CDR2 (germline): MNHEY, SVGAGI. The CDR3 is made up of 15 amino acids. CDR3: CASSNDRAILGEQYF. In DNA, the CDR3 is TGTGCCAGCAGCAACGACAGGGCGATTTTGGGGGAGCAGTACTTC.